The sequence of this T cell receptor (beta chain) was determined in a study of T cell changes during pregnancy in multiple sclerosis. The CDR3 has 16 amino acids. V was shortened by 0 bases and J by 4 bases, with 16 bases between the two germline ends. Per the germline V gene, CDR1 is GTSNPN and CDR2 is SVGIG (reference sequence). Method: immunoSEQ multiplex PCR; TCRdb's copy keeps in-frame clones and lacks some. The table shows around 41,000 clones, with approximately 91% occurring only once. The material sequenced was PBMCs (not recorded whether the cells were cultured). This clonotype was sampled from a female donor with multiple sclerosis, enrolled in a pregnancy study. The V and J genes are TRBV30 and TRBJ1-5; D is perhaps TRBD1 (6 bases). CDR3: CAWSVAGANLNQPQHF. The CDR3, as DNA: TGTGCCTGGAGTGTGGCAGGGGCGAATTTAAATCAGCCCCAGCATTTT.